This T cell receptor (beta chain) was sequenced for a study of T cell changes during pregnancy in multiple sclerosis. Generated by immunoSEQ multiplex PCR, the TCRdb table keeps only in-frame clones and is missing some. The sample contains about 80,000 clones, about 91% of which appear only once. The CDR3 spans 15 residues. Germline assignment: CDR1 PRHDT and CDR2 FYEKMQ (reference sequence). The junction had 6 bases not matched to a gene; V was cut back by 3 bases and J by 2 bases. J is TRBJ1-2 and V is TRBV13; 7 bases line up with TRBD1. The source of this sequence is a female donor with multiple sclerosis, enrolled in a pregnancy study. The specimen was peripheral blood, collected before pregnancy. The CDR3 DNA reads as TGTGCCAGCAGCTTTTCAACGACAGGGAACTATGGCTACACCTTC. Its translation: CASSFSTTGNYGYTF.